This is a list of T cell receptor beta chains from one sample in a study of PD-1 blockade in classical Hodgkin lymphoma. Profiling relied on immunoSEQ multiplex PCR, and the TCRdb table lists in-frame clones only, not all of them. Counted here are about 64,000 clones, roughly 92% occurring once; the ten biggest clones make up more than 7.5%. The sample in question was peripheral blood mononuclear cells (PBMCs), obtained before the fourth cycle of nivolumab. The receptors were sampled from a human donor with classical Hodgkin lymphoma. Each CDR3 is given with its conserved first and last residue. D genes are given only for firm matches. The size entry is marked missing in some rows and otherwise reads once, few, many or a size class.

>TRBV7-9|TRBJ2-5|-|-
CASSWPTEEETQYF
TGTGCCAGCAGCTGGCCCACTGAGGAGGAGACCCAGTACTTC
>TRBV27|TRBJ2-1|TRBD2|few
CASSFVSSGNRDEQFF
TGTGCCAGCAGTTTTGTCAGTAGCGGGAACCGCGATGAGCAGTTCTTC
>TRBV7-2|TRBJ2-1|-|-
CASSLGAGRYNEQFF
TGTGCCAGCAGCTTAGGGGCAGGACGCTACAATGAGCAGTTCTTC
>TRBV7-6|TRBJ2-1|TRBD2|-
CASSRTSGYEQFF
TGTGCCAGCAGCCGGACTAGCGGCTATGAGCAGTTCTTC
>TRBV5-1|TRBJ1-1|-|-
CASSFGDTEAFF
TGCGCCAGCAGCTTCGGTGACACTGAAGCTTTCTTT
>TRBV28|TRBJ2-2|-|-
CASRVLANTGELFF
TGTGCCAGCAGGGTCCTCGCGAACACCGGGGAGCTGTTTTTT
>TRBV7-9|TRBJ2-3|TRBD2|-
CASSPWTSGREADTQYF
TGTGCCAGCAGCCCCTGGACTAGCGGGAGGGAGGCAGATACGCAGTATTTT
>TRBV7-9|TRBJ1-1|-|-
CASSPLGGTEAFF
TGTGCCAGCAGCCCCTTGGGGGGCACTGAAGCTTTCTTT
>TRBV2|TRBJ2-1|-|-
CASTAGYSYNEQFF
TGTGCCAGCACTGCTGGTTACTCCTACAATGAGCAGTTCTTC
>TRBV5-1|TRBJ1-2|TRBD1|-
CASSPGGEGYGYTF
TGCGCCAGCAGCCCAGGGGGAGAGGGCTATGGCTACACCTTC
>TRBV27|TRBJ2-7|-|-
CASSLLGAGYEQYF
TGTGCCAGCAGTCTACTAGGGGCAGGTTACGAGCAGTACTTC
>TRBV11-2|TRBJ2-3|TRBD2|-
CASSLRREGTDTQYF
TGTGCCAGCAGCCTCCGGCGGGAGGGGACAGATACGCAGTATTTT
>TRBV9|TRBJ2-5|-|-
CASSVAGETQYF
TGTGCCAGCAGCGTAGCAGGAGAGACCCAGTACTTC
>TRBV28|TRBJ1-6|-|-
CASREGRVSPLHF
TGTGCCAGCAGAGAGGGCAGGGTTTCACCCCTCCACTTT
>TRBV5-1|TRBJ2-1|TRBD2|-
CASSLVFLAGDYNEQFF
TGCGCCAGCAGCTTGGTCTTCCTAGCGGGAGATTACAATGAGCAGTTCTTC
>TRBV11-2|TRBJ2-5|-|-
CASSQDPPVGETQYF
TGTGCCAGCAGCCAGGACCCCCCGGTGGGAGAGACCCAGTACTTC
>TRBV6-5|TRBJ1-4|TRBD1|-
CASSLHRGREKLFF
TGTGCCAGCAGTTTGCACAGGGGGCGGGAAAAACTGTTTTTT
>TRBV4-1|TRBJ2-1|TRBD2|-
CASSQEASGSSYNEQFF
TGCGCCAGCAGCCAAGAGGCTAGCGGGAGCTCCTACAATGAGCAGTTCTTC
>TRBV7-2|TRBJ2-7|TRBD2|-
CASGTRTYEQYF
TGTGCCAGCGGGACTAGGACCTACGAGCAGTACTTC
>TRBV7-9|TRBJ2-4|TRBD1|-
CASSSRTGGIAKNIQYF
TGTGCCAGCAGCAGCCGGACAGGGGGTATAGCCAAAAACATTCAGTACTTC
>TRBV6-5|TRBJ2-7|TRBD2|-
CASSHRTSGAYEQYF
TGTGCCAGCAGCCACAGGACTAGCGGGGCCTACGAGCAGTACTTC
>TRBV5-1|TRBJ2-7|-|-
CASSLGGILTYEQYF
TGCGCCAGCAGCTTGGGGGGAATTTTAACCTACGAGCAGTACTTC
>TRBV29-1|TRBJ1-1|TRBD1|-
CSVDRGGTEAFF
TGCAGCGTAGACAGGGGGGGGACTGAAGCTTTCTTT
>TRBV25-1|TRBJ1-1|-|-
CASSPDRFFAEAFF
TGTGCCAGCAGCCCTGACAGATTCTTCGCGGAAGCTTTCTTT
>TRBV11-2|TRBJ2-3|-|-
CASSLGVRGLTDTQYF
TGTGCCAGCAGCTTAGGGGTCAGGGGCCTCACAGATACGCAGTATTTT
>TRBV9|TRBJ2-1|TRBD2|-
CASSVAASGVYNEQFF
TGTGCCAGCAGCGTAGCGGCTAGCGGGGTATACAATGAGCAGTTCTTC
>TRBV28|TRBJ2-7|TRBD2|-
CASSNSGVRDEQYF
TGTGCCAGCAGTAATAGCGGGGTTCGAGACGAGCAGTACTTC
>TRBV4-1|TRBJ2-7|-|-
CASSQPGFTYEQYF
TGCGCCAGCAGCCAACCGGGATTTACCTACGAGCAGTACTTC
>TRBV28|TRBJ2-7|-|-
CASSIPDRSPYEQYF
TGTGCCAGCAGTATTCCTGACAGGTCCCCCTACGAGCAGTACTTC
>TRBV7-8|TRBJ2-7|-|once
CASSPQGGGYEQYF
TGTGCCAGCAGCCCGCAGGGGGGGGGCTACGAGCAGTACTTC
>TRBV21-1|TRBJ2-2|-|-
CASSNKCVREDSDFEGELFF
TGTGCCAGCAGCAATAAGTGCGTTCGAGAGGACAGCGACTTCGAGGGGGAGCTGTTTTTT
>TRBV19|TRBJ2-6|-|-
CASSLRVSGANVLTF
TGTGCCAGTAGCCTAAGGGTTTCTGGGGCCAACGTCCTGACTTTC
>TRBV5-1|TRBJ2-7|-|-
CASSRDTLEEQYF
TGCGCCAGCAGCCGGGACACCTTGGAAGAGCAGTACTTC
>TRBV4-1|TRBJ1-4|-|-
CASSWQGRNEKLFF
TGCGCCAGCAGTTGGCAGGGGCGCAATGAAAAACTGTTTTTT
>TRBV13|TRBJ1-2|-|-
CASSLTGVNYGYTF
TGTGCCAGCAGCTTAACGGGGGTAAACTATGGCTACACCTTC
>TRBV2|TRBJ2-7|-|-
CASSARIESYEQYF
TGTGCCAGCAGTGCCAGAATAGAGAGCTACGAGCAGTACTTC
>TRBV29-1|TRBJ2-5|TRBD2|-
CSVQSGRGETQYF
TGCAGCGTTCAAAGCGGGAGGGGGGAGACCCAGTACTTC
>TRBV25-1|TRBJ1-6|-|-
CARALRDCNNSPLHF
TGTGCCAGGGCTTTGAGGGACTGCAATAATTCACCCCTCCACTTT
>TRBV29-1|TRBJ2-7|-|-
CSSISDRPGEQYF
TGCAGTTCAATCTCGGACCGACCAGGCGAGCAGTACTTC